These T cell receptor beta chains were read from a single sample in a study of T-cell reconstitution after alpha-beta-depleted transplantation in children. TCRdb ran MiXCR on the PCR reads and lists one entry per CDR3 protein. The sample lists about 500,000 distinct CDR3 sequences; over 25% were seen once. Sequencing used PBMCs from the stem cell graft donor, obtained from the stem cell graft. These receptors originate from a human donor who donated a stem cell graft to a child with aplastic anemia. The CDR3 runs from the conserved cysteine through the conserved F or W. Fields, in order: D gene, V gene, J gene, clone size, CDR3 DNA, CDR3 protein. D genes are given only for firm matches. A row's size may be missing; if present it is once, few, many or a size class.

D gene: .; V gene: TRBV2; J gene: TRBJ1-1; clone size: few; CDR3 DNA: TGTGCCAGCAGGGGATCAATACAGCGGAACACTGAAGCTTTCTTT; CDR3 protein: CASRGSIQRNTEAFF
D gene: TRBD1; V gene: TRBV27; J gene: TRBJ1-1; clone size: .; CDR3 DNA: TGTGCCAGCAGTACGGGACAGGGGGTGAACACTGAAGCTTTCTTT; CDR3 protein: CASSTGQGVNTEAFF
D gene: .; V gene: TRBV5-4; J gene: TRBJ1-1; clone size: .; CDR3 DNA: TGTGCCAGCAGCTTGGGGCCAGGCAGGACTCCCACTCCAGCTTTCTTT; CDR3 protein: CASSLGPGRTPTPAFF
D gene: .; V gene: TRBV29-1; J gene: TRBJ2-7; clone size: few; CDR3 DNA: TGCAGCGCGCGGGGAGCAGGGAGGAAGTACTTC; CDR3 protein: CSARGAGRKYF
D gene: .; V gene: TRBV15; J gene: TRBJ2-5; clone size: few; CDR3 DNA: TGTGCCACCAGCAGAGATAGCGGGACCCAGTACTTC; CDR3 protein: CATSRDSGTQYF
D gene: .; V gene: TRBV4-3; J gene: TRBJ1-2; clone size: .; CDR3 DNA: TGCGCCAGCAGCCAAGATTTTCGGCAGGGCTCTGGCTACACCTTC; CDR3 protein: CASSQDFRQGSGYTF
D gene: TRBD1; V gene: TRBV14; J gene: TRBJ1-2; clone size: once; CDR3 DNA: TGTGCCAGCAGCCATAACAGGGGCAATGGCTACACCTTC; CDR3 protein: CASSHNRGNGYTF
D gene: TRBD2; V gene: TRBV6-6; J gene: TRBJ2-3; clone size: few; CDR3 DNA: TGTGCCATCTGGGGGGGTACAGATACGCAGTATTTT; CDR3 protein: CAIWGGTDTQYF
D gene: .; V gene: TRBV6-5; J gene: TRBJ1-6; clone size: .; CDR3 DNA: TGTGCCAGCGGTTCATCCTCACCTGGGGGGTATAATTCACCCCTCCACTTT; CDR3 protein: CASGSSSPGGYNSPLHF
D gene: .; V gene: TRBV2; J gene: TRBJ1-1; clone size: once; CDR3 DNA: TGTGCCAGCAGTGGGACAGCCTTGAACACTGAAGCTTTCTTT; CDR3 protein: CASSGTALNTEAFF
D gene: .; V gene: TRBV20-1; J gene: TRBJ2-3; clone size: .; CDR3 DNA: TGCAGTGCTAGAGGTACGGGAGTGCAAGATACGCAGTATTTT; CDR3 protein: CSARGTGVQDTQYF
D gene: .; V gene: TRBV19; J gene: TRBJ1-4; clone size: .; CDR3 DNA: TGTGCCAGTAGTACCTACTTGGACCGAACAACTAATGAAAAACTGTTTTTT; CDR3 protein: CASSTYLDRTTNEKLFF
D gene: TRBD2; V gene: TRBV4-2; J gene: TRBJ2-4; clone size: few; CDR3 DNA: TGTGCCAGCAGCCAAGGACGGGGAGCGGGAGTGGCCAAAAACATTCAGTACTTC; CDR3 protein: CASSQGRGAGVAKNIQYF
D gene: .; V gene: TRBV6-5; J gene: TRBJ1-2; clone size: .; CDR3 DNA: TGTGCCAGCAGTTGGACTGATTCGGACTATGGCTACACCTTC; CDR3 protein: CASSWTDSDYGYTF
D gene: .; V gene: TRBV6-2/TRBV6-3; J gene: TRBJ2-7; clone size: .; CDR3 DNA: TGTGCCAGCAGTCGGGTCGCGGTAACATCCTACGAGCAGTACTTC; CDR3 protein: CASSRVAVTSYEQYF